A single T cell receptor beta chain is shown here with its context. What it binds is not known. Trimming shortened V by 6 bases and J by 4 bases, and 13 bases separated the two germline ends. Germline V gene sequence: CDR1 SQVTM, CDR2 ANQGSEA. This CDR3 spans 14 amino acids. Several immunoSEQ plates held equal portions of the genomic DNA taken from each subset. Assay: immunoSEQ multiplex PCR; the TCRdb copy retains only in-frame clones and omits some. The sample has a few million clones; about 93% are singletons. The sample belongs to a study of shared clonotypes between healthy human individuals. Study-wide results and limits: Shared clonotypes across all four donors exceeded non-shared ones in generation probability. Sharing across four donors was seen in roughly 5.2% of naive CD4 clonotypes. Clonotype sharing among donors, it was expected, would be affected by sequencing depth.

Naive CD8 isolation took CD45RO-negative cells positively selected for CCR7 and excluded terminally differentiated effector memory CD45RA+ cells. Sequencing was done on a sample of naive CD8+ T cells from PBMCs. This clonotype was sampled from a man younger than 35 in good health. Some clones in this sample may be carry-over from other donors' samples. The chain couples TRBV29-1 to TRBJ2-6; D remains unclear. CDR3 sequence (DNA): TGCAGCGTCATGGGCGAACCAGGGGCCAACGTCCTGACTTTC. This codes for CSVMGEPGANVLTF.